A single sample gave rise to the 6 T cell receptor beta chains below, sequenced in a study of identifying expanded T cells in peripheral blood. Sequencing used immunoSEQ multiplex PCR; TCRdb keeps in-frame clones, though not all of them. The table records approximately 85,000 clones, 88% of them present only once. The specimen was blood. These receptors were obtained from a person between 18 and 69 years old in good health.

This chain uses TRBV7-7 with TRBJ2-5; tentatively, D is TRBD2 (6 bases). CDR3 length: 15 residues. CDR1 and CDR2 from the germline V gene are SSHAT and FNYEAQ (reference sequence). Trimming shortened V by 5 bases and J by 2 bases, and 15 bases separated the two germline ends. In DNA, the CDR3 is TGTGCCAGCAGCCGACTCAGCGGACTACAAGAGACCCAGTACTTC. Its protein product is CASSRLSGLQETQYF.

The chain joins TRBV5-1 to TRBJ2-1; TRBD1 aligns across 7 bases. V was pared by 4 bases and J by 0 bases, with 7 bases of the junction left unmatched. Germline CDR1 and CDR2: SGHRS and YFSETQ. The CDR3 loop spans 16 amino acids. CDR3 amino acids: CASSPQQGSSYNEQFF. DNA for the CDR3: TGCGCCAGCAGCCCCCAACAGGGGAGCTCCTACAATGAGCAGTTCTTC. Drawing the rest from reference TRBV5-1 and TRBJ2-1, the complete variable domain is KAGVTQTPRYLIKTRGQQVTLSCSPISGHRSVSWYQQTPGQGLQFLFEYFSETQRNKGNFPGRFSGRQFSNSRSEMNVSTLELGDSALYLCASSPQQGSSYNEQFFGPGTRLTVL.

The genes are TRBV5-4 and TRBJ2-5; D possibly matches TRBD1 or TRBD2 (5 bases each). The CDR3 sequence is 16 residues long. V was pared by 6 bases and J by 1 base, with 19 bases between. The germline V gene encodes CDR1 SGHNT and CDR2 YYREEE (reference sequence). CDR3 sequence (DNA): TGTGCCAGCAACCAGATGGGCCGGGGCTCCCAAGAGACCCAGTACTTC. This translates into CASNQMGRGSQETQYF.

This chain uses TRBV28 with TRBJ2-7; the D is unclear. The CDR3 is 16 amino acids. The germline V and J ends were trimmed by 6 bases and 1 base, with 19 bases remaining between them. Germline CDR1 is MDHEN and CDR2 is SYDVKM. The CDR3 DNA reads TGTGCCAGCAGGCTCGCACTCCCCTTAAAATCCTACGAGCAGTACTTC. Protein product: CASRLALPLKSYEQYF.

This clone was seen just once. This clone may be a read error of a much larger clone one base away. The same CDR3 is also encoded by other DNA sequences in this sample. The chain joins TRBV6-6 to TRBJ1-5; D gene unclear. Deletions cut 8 bases from V and 7 bases from J, with 21 bases between. The CDR3 consists of 15 residues. Germline assignment: CDR1 MNHNY and CDR2 SVGAGI (reference sequence). CDR3 coding DNA: TGTGCCAGCCGACACGGGCGGGGAGCAAGGCAGCCCCAGCATTTT. Translating gives CASRHGRGARQPQHF.

V usage is TRBV7-2 and J usage is TRBJ1-1; D not certain. The germline V gene encodes CDR1 SGHTA and CDR2 FQGNSA. This CDR3 is built from 13 residues. Trimming stripped 1 base from V and 1 base from J, with 4 bases between. Here the CDR3 DNA reads TGTGCCAGCAGCTTAGGTAGGAACACTGAAGCTTTCTTT. Encoded protein: CASSLGRNTEAFF.